The next 27 T cell receptor beta chains were all read from a single sample in a study of T cells in Graves' hyperthyroidism and ophthalmopathy. The source material, RNA transcripts, was used to amplify TCR beta CDR3 regions. HTBI primers drove first-round RT-PCR of the TCR CDR3. TCRdb used MiXCR to reprocess the multiplex PCR reads, holding one entry per CDR3 protein. The table has a few hundred thousand distinct CDR3 sequences, around 14% seen once. What was sequenced was blood. The receptors were sampled from a woman aged 25 to 45 with Graves' hyperthyroidism.

This clonotype was seen many times. The rearrangement links TRBV7-9 to TRBJ2-7; 11 nucleotides align to TRBD2. V shed 2 bases and J 5 bases; nucleotides not matched to a gene: 17. Looked up from germline, CDR1 is SEHNR and CDR2 is FQNEAQ (reference sequence). The CDR3 has 19 amino acids. This CDR3 is CASSLFPSLAGDVGDEQYF. CDR3 coding DNA: TGTGCCAGCAGCTTATTCCCCTCACTAGCGGGAGATGTCGGCGACGAGCAGTACTTC.

The chain couples TRBV6-1 to TRBJ1-1, with a weak D call TRBD1 (5 bases). The CDR3 contains 12 residues. Germline CDR1 MNHNS, CDR2 SASEGT. V lost 8 bases, J lost 7 bases, and 14 bases lay in between. For the CDR3, the DNA is TGTGCCAGCGTCAGCCGGGGGGTTGAAGCTTTCTTT. Encoded protein: CASVSRGVEAFF.

Ten or more counts support this clonotype. The chain uses TRBV6-1 and TRBJ2-3; 8 bases align to TRBD1. Germline V CDR1 and CDR2: MNHNS, SASEGT. This CDR3 is 15 amino acids long. V trimming: 6 bases; J trimming: 2 bases; junction bases outside the gene matches: 7. CDR3 DNA: TGTGCCAGCAGCCCGGGACAGGCGATCACAGATACGCAGTATTTT. Protein product: CASSPGQAITDTQYF.

This chain connects TRBV28 to TRBJ2-7, with 10 bases identical to TRBD1. Unmatched junction bases numbered 4, after V lost 6 bases and J lost 2 bases. Germline V gene lookup returns CDR1 MDHEN and CDR2 SYDVKM. The CDR3 is 14 amino acids. The CDR3 spells CASRTTGGPYEQYF. The CDR3 region has the DNA TGTGCCAGCAGGACGACAGGGGGCCCCTACGAGCAGTACTTC.

This chain uses TRBV2 with TRBJ2-3; the D gene is possibly TRBD2 (6 bases). This CDR3 has 16 residues. The germline V and J ends were trimmed by 7 bases and 2 bases, with 19 bases remaining between them. The germline V gene has CDR1 SNHLY and CDR2 FYNNEI. The CDR3 DNA sequence: TGTGCCAGCACGGGACTTCCCCCGGAGAACACAGATACGCAGTATTTT. Amino acids: CASTGLPPENTDTQYF.

The J gene is TRBJ2-2, the V gene TRBV6-1; TRBD2 aligns across 7 bases. V lost 6 bases and J lost 1; bases outside the gene matches: 11. The CDR3 sequence is 17 residues long. Germline V gene data show CDR1 as MNHNS and CDR2 as SASEGT. CDR3 protein: CASSRPPSGLNTGELFF. In DNA, the CDR3 is TGTGCCAGCAGCCGCCCCCCTAGCGGATTGAACACCGGGGAGCTGTTTTTT.

This clonotype appeared many times. The V call is TRBV28, the J call TRBJ2-1, with D possibly TRBD1 on 6 matching bases. Trimming took 3 bases from V and 5 from J, leaving 14 bases between them. CDR1 and CDR2 (germline): MDHEN, SYDVKM. The CDR3 totals 15 residues. The CDR3 coding sequence is TGTGCCAGCAGTTTGGGGGCCGGGTTAGACAATGAGCAGTTCTTC. As protein: CASSLGAGLDNEQFF.

Many counts were recorded for this clonotype. J is TRBJ1-6 and V is TRBV28; 10 positions agree with TRBD1. This CDR3 has 14 amino acids. With V trimmed by 4 bases and J by 7 bases, 1 base remained unmatched. From germline, CDR1 is MDHEN and CDR2 SYDVKM. The CDR3 protein is CASSSGQGNSPLHF. The DNA of the CDR3 is TGTGCCAGCAGTTCGGGACAGGGGAATTCACCCCTCCACTTT.

With regard to this clonotype: This sequence may be a read error, since a much larger clone differs from it by one base. This sequence joins TRBV27 and TRBJ2-7; 10 bases align to TRBD2. This CDR3 has 13 amino acids. Germline-derived CDR1 and CDR2 are MNHEY and SMNVEV (reference sequence). Here the CDR3 reads CASGLAERYGQYF. The CDR3, as DNA: TGTGCCAGCGGACTAGCGGAGCGCTACGGGCAGTACTTC.

This clonotype was observed many times. The genes are TRBV10-3 and TRBJ1-1, with 9 bases that match TRBD1. Germline values: CDR1 ENHRY, CDR2 SYGVKD. The CDR3 totals 16 residues. After removal of 6 bases from V and 0 bases from J, the junction contained 8 bases not matched to a gene. The CDR3 nucleotides are TGTGCCATCAGCCAGGGCCGGGACAGGGTGAACACTGAAGCTTTCTTT. Protein: CAISQGRDRVNTEAFF.

In this sample, this clonotype turned up many times. The chain combines TRBV20-1 with TRBJ1-1; TRBD1 matches 9 bases. Trimming took 6 bases from V and 10 from J; bases not matched to a gene: 15. The CDR3 is 14 residues long. CDR1 is DFQATT, CDR2 SNEGSKA, per germline (reference sequence). The CDR3 region is CSARTGTGRGVAFF. CDR3 nucleotide sequence: TGCAGTGCCCGTACCGGGACAGGGAGGGGGGTAGCTTTCTTT.

The J gene is TRBJ2-3, the V gene TRBV20-1; 9 bases align to TRBD1. The V and J ends lost 0 bases and 7 bases, in that order; junction bases with no gene match: 5. The CDR3 consists of 14 residues. Germline-derived CDR1 and CDR2 are DFQATT and SNEGSKA (reference sequence). In DNA, the CDR3 is TGCAGTGCTAGAGACACACAGGGGGCGTATACGCAGTATTTT. Its protein product is CSARDTQGAYTQYF.

As concerns this clonotype: A much larger clone differs by one base, so this may be a read error. V gene TRBV5-1 combines with J gene TRBJ2-1; D unclear. The V end lost 4 bases, the J end lost 10 bases, and 15 bases lay between the germline ends. The CDR3 covers 13 residues. CDR1 and CDR2 from the germline V gene are SGHRS and YFSETQ. The CDR3 DNA reads TGCGCCAGCAGCCCGAGACTGGCTAGGGAGCAGTTCTTC. Amino acid sequence: CASSPRLAREQFF. Complete variable domain (other parts from reference TRBV5-1 and TRBJ2-1): KAGVTQTPRYLIKTRGQQVTLSCSPISGHRSVSWYQQTPGQGLQFLFEYFSETQRNKGNFPGRFSGRQFSNSRSEMNVSTLELGDSALYLCASSPRLAREQFFGPGTRLTVL.

This clonotype was seen more than once but under ten times. V is TRBV29-1 and J is TRBJ2-3; D call uncertain. Germline V CDR1 and CDR2: SQVTM, ANQGSEA. This CDR3 contains 10 residues. Trimming took 4 bases from V and 6 from J, leaving 5 bases between them. The CDR3 DNA follows: TGCAGCGTTGGCGGTGATACGCAGTATTTT. This translates into CSVGGDTQYF.

This clonotype appeared many times. The CDR3 DNA is TGTGCCAGCAGCCTCGAAGACCGACAAGAAGAGACCCAGTACTTC. Protein: CASSLEDRQEETQYF. The rearrangement uses TRBV5-4 and TRBJ2-5; D unclear. This CDR3 comprises 15 residues. V lost 4 bases to trimming and J lost 3 bases, with 16 bases between them. Germline V gene sequence: CDR1 SGHNT, CDR2 YYREEE (reference sequence).

This clonotype came up many times. The rearrangement joins TRBV4-3 to TRBJ2-3; the match to TRBD2 covers 9 bases. V dropped 6 bases and J dropped 4; count of bases not matched to a gene: 8. This CDR3 has 15 amino acids. CDR1 and CDR2 (germline): LGHNA, YSLEER. The CDR3 region has the DNA TGCGCCAGCAGTCATAAGGGACTAGCAGCAGATACGCAGTATTTT. It codes for CASSHKGLAADTQYF.

The chain recombines TRBV7-9 with TRBJ2-3; TRBD2 matches 15 bases. Germline V gene lookup returns CDR1 SEHNR and CDR2 FQNEAQ (reference sequence). This CDR3 has 16 residues. Trimming at V came to 5 bases and at J to 6 bases, leaving 6 bases not matched to a gene. CDR3 coding DNA: TGTGCCAGCAGCGACGGACTAGCGGGAGGGTCCGATACGCAGTATTTT. As protein: CASSDGLAGGSDTQYF.

This chain uses TRBV7-3 with TRBJ2-1, with TRBD2 matching 8 bases. There are 16 residues in the CDR3. Germline V gene sequence: CDR1 SGHTA, CDR2 FQGTGA. V lost 2 bases, J lost 6 bases, and 9 bases stayed unmatched. The CDR3 nucleotides are TGTGCCAGCAGCTTATTTTCCGGGAGGGCTTTCAATGAGCAGTTCTTC. This gives the protein CASSLFSGRAFNEQFF.

The table lists this clonotype with many counts. The rearrangement uses TRBV28 and TRBJ2-2, with 8 bases that match TRBD2. Germline loops: CDR1 MDHEN, CDR2 SYDVKM. This CDR3 spans 18 amino acids. V shed 4 bases and J 1 base; nucleotides not matched to a gene: 11. Written as DNA, the CDR3 is TGTGCCAGCAGTTCTCCGGGACTAGTCATCCGGAACACCGGGGAGCTGTTTTTT. Its translation: CASSSPGLVIRNTGELFF. Full variable domain (missing parts from reference TRBV28 and TRBJ2-2): DVKVTQSSRYLVKRTGEKVFLECVQDMDHENMFWYRQDPGLGLRLIYFSYDVKMKEKGDIPEGYSVSREKKERFSLILESASTNQTSMYLCASSSPGLVIRNTGELFFGEGSRLTVL.

The chain recombines TRBV28 with TRBJ1-3; D possibly corresponds to TRBD1 (6 bases). The CDR3 has 15 residues. From germline, CDR1 is MDHEN and CDR2 SYDVKM. V was shortened by 3 bases and J by 6 bases, with 15 bases between the two germline ends. In nucleotides, the CDR3 is TGTGCCAGCAGTTTCCAGGGGTCGATGTCAAACACCATATATTTT. Translation gives CASSFQGSMSNTIYF.

In DNA form, the CDR3 reads TGTGCCAGCAGTTCCACGACAGGCGGTATAACTGAAGCTTTCTTT. Protein sequence: CASSSTTGGITEAFF. This sequence joins TRBV28 and TRBJ1-1; D is possibly TRBD1 (6 bases). The CDR3 runs 15 residues. The V and J ends lost 4 bases and 5 bases respectively, with 17 bases between them. Germline-derived CDR1 and CDR2 are MDHEN and SYDVKM.

The sample holds many counts of this clonotype. CDR3 residues: CASRTSGLDYEQYF. The CDR3 coding sequence is TGTGCCAGCAGGACTAGCGGCCTGGACTACGAGCAGTACTTC. The chain has TRBV12-3 or TRBV12-4 and TRBJ2-7; 9 nucleotides agree with TRBD2. The CDR3 length is 14 residues. J gave up 3 bases and V 6 bases, and 6 bases lay outside the gene matches.

This clonotype was found many times. V gene TRBV27 combines with J gene TRBJ2-2; 9 nucleotides match TRBD2. The CDR3 totals 15 residues. Germline CDR1 is MNHEY and CDR2 is SMNVEV (reference sequence). J was trimmed by 5 bases and V by 6 bases; bases with no gene match: 7. CDR3 nucleotides: TGTGCCAGCAGCCGTACTAGCGGGCGTACCGGGGAGCTGTTTTTT. This gives the protein CASSRTSGRTGELFF.

This clonotype has a count of ten or more. The V and J genes are TRBV28 and TRBJ1-2; no clear D gene. Germline assignment: CDR1 MDHEN and CDR2 SYDVKM. The V end lost 5 bases, the J end lost 8 bases, and 12 bases lay between the germline ends. The CDR3 extends over 12 amino acids. The CDR3, as DNA: TGTGCCAGCAGTAAGGGTTCGAACGGCTACACCTTC. Its translation: CASSKGSNGYTF.

A remark on this clonotype: A much larger clone differs by one base, so this may be a read error. This chain connects TRBV5-1 to TRBJ2-3; D tentatively reads TRBD1 or TRBD2 (6 bases each). There are 15 residues in the CDR3. Germline lookup yields CDR1 SGHRS and CDR2 YFSETQ. The CDR3 region is CASRLVAGEADTQYF. CDR3 DNA: TGCGCCAGCAGGTTGGTGGCAGGGGAGGCAGATACGCAGTATTTT. Full variable domain (missing parts from reference TRBV5-1 and TRBJ2-3): KAGVTQTPRYLIKTRGQQVTLSCSPISGHRSVSWYQQTPGQGLQFLFEYFSETQRNKGNFPGRFSGRQFSNSRSEMNVSTLELGDSALYLCASRLVAGEADTQYFGPGTRLTVL.

This clonotype was detected many times. The chain links TRBV10-1 to TRBJ2-7; D unclear. CDR3 length: 14 residues. Germline CDR1 and CDR2: WNHNN and SYGVQD (reference sequence). Trimming took 0 bases from V and 6 from J, leaving 12 bases between them. The CDR3 bases are TGCGCCAGCAGTGAGTCGCTCCACTCTGGCGAGCAGTACTTC. It translates to CASSESLHSGEQYF.

This clonotype was seen ten or more times. The rearrangement uses TRBV5-1 and TRBJ2-2; D perhaps matches TRBD2 (5 bases). Germline V CDR1 and CDR2: SGHRS, YFSETQ. The V end was cut by 5 bases, the J end by 0 bases, with 8 bases between. The CDR3 length is 14 residues. CDR3 loop: CASSSVPNTGELFF. The CDR3 coding sequence is TGCGCCAGCAGTAGCGTCCCGAACACCGGGGAGCTGTTTTTT.